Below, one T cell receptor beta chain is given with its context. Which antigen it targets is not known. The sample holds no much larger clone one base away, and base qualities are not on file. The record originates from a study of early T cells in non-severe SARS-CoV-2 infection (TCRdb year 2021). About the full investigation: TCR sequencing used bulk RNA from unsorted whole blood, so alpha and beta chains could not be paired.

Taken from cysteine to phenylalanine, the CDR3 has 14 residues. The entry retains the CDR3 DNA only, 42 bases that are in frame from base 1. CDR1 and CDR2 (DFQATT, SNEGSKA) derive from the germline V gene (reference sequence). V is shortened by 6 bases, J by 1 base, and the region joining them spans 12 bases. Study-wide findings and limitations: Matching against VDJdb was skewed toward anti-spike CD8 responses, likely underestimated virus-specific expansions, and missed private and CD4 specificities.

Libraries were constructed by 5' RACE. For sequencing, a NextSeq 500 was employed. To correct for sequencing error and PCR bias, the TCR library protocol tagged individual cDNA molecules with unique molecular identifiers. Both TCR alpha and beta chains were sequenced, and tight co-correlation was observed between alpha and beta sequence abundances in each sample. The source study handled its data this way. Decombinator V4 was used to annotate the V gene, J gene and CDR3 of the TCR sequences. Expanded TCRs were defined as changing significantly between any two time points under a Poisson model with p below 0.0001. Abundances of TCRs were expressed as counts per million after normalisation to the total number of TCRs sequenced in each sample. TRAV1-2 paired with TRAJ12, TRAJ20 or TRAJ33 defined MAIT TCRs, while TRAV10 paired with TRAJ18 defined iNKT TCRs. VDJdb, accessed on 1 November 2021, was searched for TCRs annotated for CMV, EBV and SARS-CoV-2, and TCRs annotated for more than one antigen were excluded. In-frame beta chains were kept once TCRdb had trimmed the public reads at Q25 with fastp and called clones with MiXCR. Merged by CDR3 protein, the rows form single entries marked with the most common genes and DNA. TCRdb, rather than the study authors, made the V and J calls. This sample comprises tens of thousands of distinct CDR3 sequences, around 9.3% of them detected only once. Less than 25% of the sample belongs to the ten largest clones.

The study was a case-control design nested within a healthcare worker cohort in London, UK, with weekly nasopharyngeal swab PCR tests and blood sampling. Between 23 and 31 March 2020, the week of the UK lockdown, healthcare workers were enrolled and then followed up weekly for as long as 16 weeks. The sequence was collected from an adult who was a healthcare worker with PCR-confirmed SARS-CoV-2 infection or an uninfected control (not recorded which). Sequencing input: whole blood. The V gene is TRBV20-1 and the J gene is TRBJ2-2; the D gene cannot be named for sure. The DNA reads TGCAGTGCCGAACCAGACCGGAACACCGGGGAGCTGTTTTTT. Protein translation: CSAEPDRNTGELFF.